A single sample gave rise to the 30 T cell receptor beta chains below, sequenced in a study of blood T cell repertoires in COVID-19. The repertoire was sequenced with immunoSEQ multiplex PCR; TCRdb's copy has only in-frame clones and lacks some. The sample holds about 180,000 clones, approximately 85% seen once. The source material was peripheral blood. These receptors came from a woman over 75 with acute or convalescent COVID-19.

CDR3 sequence: CASSQGSGRPGLGGYTF. CDR3 DNA: TGTGCCAGCAGCCAAGGCAGCGGCCGCCCGGGTTTGGGTGGCTACACCTTC. The chain links TRBV3-1 (or the pseudogene TRBV3-2) to TRBJ1-2; D ambiguous. The CDR3 is 17 residues long. V gave up 1 base and J gave up 7 bases, with 22 bases separating them. Germline values: CDR1 LGHDT, CDR2 YNNKEL (reference sequence).

The gene calls are TRBV12-2 and TRBJ1-1; the table's D call TRBD1 went unverified against the DNA. TRBV12-2 is flagged as a pseudogene. The CDR3 runs 14 residues. In DNA form, the CDR3 reads TGTGCAAGTCGCCTTGACAGGCCGAACACTGAAGCTTTCTTT. Its translation: CASRLDRPNTEAFF.

This chain joins TRBV5-8 and TRBJ1-5; tentative D call: TRBD1 (6 bases). Trimming shortened V by 3 bases and J by 5 bases, and 21 bases separated the two germline ends. The CDR3 covers 17 residues. In germline, CDR1 is SGHTS, CDR2 YDEGEE. The CDR3 sequence: CASSSGGGPTPDQPQHF. DNA for the CDR3: TGTGCCAGCAGCTCTGGGGGGGGGCCTACTCCCGATCAGCCCCAGCATTTT.

J is TRBJ1-1 and V is TRBV29-1; no clear D gene. The CDR3 is 13 residues long. Germline-derived CDR1 and CDR2 are SQVTM and ANQGSEA. V shed 6 bases and J shed 1 base, with 12 bases lying between them. Written as DNA, the CDR3 is TGCAGCGTCGATAGGAGGGAGAACACTGAAGCTTTCTTT. Protein product: CSVDRRENTEAFF.

The chain is built from TRBV4-2 and TRBJ2-2, with a possible D match to TRBD2 (5 bases). Germline loops: CDR1 LGHNA, CDR2 YNFKEQ. CDR3 length: 14 residues. V shed 0 bases and J shed 5 bases, with 7 bases lying between them. CDR3 bases: TGTGCCAGCAGCCAAGATGCGGGTACCGGGGAGCTGTTTTTT. Its translation: CASSQDAGTGELFF.

The CDR3 DNA follows: TGTGCCAGCAGCGCTGGACTGTTCAATGAGCAGTTCTTC. Protein sequence: CASSAGLFNEQFF. The V call is TRBV9, the J call TRBJ2-1; tentatively, D is TRBD2 (5 bases). CDR1 is SGDLS, CDR2 YYNGEE, per germline. This CDR3 region has 13 residues. V was trimmed by 3 bases and J by 6 bases, leaving 10 bases between them.

This clone was observed a handful of times. The chain employs TRBV5-1 and TRBJ1-3; D is perhaps TRBD1 (6 bases). CDR3 size: 18 residues. Germline lookup yields CDR1 SGHRS and CDR2 YFSETQ. With 4 bases removed from V and 0 bases from J, the gap between germline ends came to 20 bases. The CDR3 sequence is CASSPNYGGGSSGNTIYF. As DNA, the CDR3 is TGCGCCAGCAGCCCAAACTATGGGGGGGGCAGCTCTGGAAACACCATATATTTT.

The chain joins TRBV5-5 to TRBJ1-6; D is uncertain. This CDR3 has 15 amino acids. The germline V gene has CDR1 SGHKS and CDR2 YYEKEE (reference sequence). V shed 5 bases and J shed 6 bases, with 15 bases lying between them. CDR3 in DNA: TGTGCCAGCAGTTCCCCAGGACGGGGTAATTCACCCCTCCACTTT. This sequence encodes CASSSPGRGNSPLHF.

The V call is TRBV19, the J call TRBJ2-7; TRBD1 is a possible D gene (6 bases). Trimming removed 5 bases from V and 6 bases from J, with 11 bases in between. There are 12 residues in the CDR3. Germline V gene lookup returns CDR1 LNHDA and CDR2 SQIVND (reference sequence). This CDR3 reads CASSFGQSEQYF. CDR3 coding DNA: TGTGCCAGTAGTTTCGGACAGTCCGAGCAGTACTTC.

V and J are TRBV9 and TRBJ2-7; 13 bases are shared with TRBD2. The CDR3 spans 15 residues. The V and J ends lost 4 bases and 6 bases, in that order; junction bases with no gene match: 7. Germline V gene lookup returns CDR1 SGDLS and CDR2 YYNGEE. The CDR3 is CASSIAGLAGSEQYF. The DNA for the CDR3 is TGTGCCAGCAGCATTGCGGGACTAGCGGGATCCGAGCAGTACTTC.

Only one count was recorded for this clone. This chain uses TRBV19 with TRBJ1-2; 9 bases are shared with TRBD1. Germline trimming cut 2 bases from V and 2 bases from J; bases unmatched to any gene: 6. Germline-derived CDR1 and CDR2 are LNHDA and SQIVND (reference sequence). CDR3 length equals 16 residues. CDR3: CASSIHRGLGNYGYTF. CDR3 nucleotide sequence: TGTGCCAGTAGTATACACAGGGGGCTAGGAAACTATGGCTACACCTTC.

The chain links TRBV11-2 to TRBJ2-1, with D hard to call. The germline V and J ends were trimmed by 3 bases and 4 bases, with 13 bases remaining between them. CDR3 length: 15 residues. Germline assignment: CDR1 SGHAT and CDR2 FQNNGV. The CDR3 nucleotides read TGTGCCAGCAGCTTCGACTCACCTCCATACAATGAGCAGTTCTTC. Its translation is CASSFDSPPYNEQFF.

The chain has TRBV19 and TRBJ1-1; TRBD1 matches at 10 bases. In germline, CDR1 is LNHDA, CDR2 SQIVND (reference sequence). Germline trimming cut 0 bases from V and 1 base from J; bases unmatched to any gene: 5. The CDR3 covers 17 residues. CDR3 loop: CASSIDRDRGGNTEAFF. CDR3 bases: TGTGCCAGTAGTATAGATAGGGACAGGGGAGGGAACACTGAAGCTTTCTTT.

V and J are TRBV7-2 and TRBJ2-3; TRBD2 matches 8 bases. Germline CDR1 and CDR2: SGHTA and FQGNSA. Germline trimming cut 3 bases from V and 10 bases from J; bases unmatched to any gene: 12. This CDR3 region has 15 residues. CDR3 amino acids: CASSLDGTSPLSQYF. CDR3 DNA: TGTGCCAGCAGCTTGGACGGGACTAGTCCCCTTTCGCAGTATTTT.

The J gene is TRBJ2-5, the V gene TRBV6-2 or TRBV6-3; the D is unclear. V dropped 2 bases and J dropped 2 bases, with 18 bases sitting between them. This CDR3 has 17 amino acids. Germline V gene lookup returns CDR1 MNHEY and CDR2 SVGEGT. The CDR3 protein is CASSYGTTQRGQETQYF. In DNA form, the CDR3 reads TGTGCCAGCAGTTACGGCACTACACAACGAGGACAAGAGACCCAGTACTTC.

The rearrangement joins TRBV9 to TRBJ1-2, with no clear D. This CDR3 comprises 16 residues. CDR1 is SGDLS and CDR2 is YYNGEE in the germline V gene. Trimming pared 0 bases from V and 8 bases from J, leaving 20 bases between. The CDR3 protein is CASSVDSSLGVGGYTF. The CDR3 nucleotides read TGTGCCAGCAGCGTAGATAGCTCCTTAGGAGTCGGGGGCTACACCTTC.

The gene calls are TRBV7-8 and TRBJ1-5; D call uncertain. Germline V gives CDR1 SGHVS, CDR2 FQNEAQ. Trimming took 1 base from V and 0 from J, leaving 13 bases between them. This CDR3 has 17 amino acids. The CDR3 nucleotides read TGTGCCAGCAGCTTAGGGCGCGGAGGCTATAGCAATCAGCCCCAGCATTTT. Residues: CASSLGRGGYSNQPQHF.

This CDR3 is CATSRDRGAVYEQYF. The CDR3 DNA sequence: TGTGCCACCAGCAGAGATCGAGGAGCAGTCTACGAGCAGTACTTC. The chain couples TRBV15 to TRBJ2-7; no definite D call. V shed 0 bases and J shed 3 bases, with 12 bases lying between them. Germline V CDR1 and CDR2: LNHNV, YYDKDF (reference sequence). The CDR3 is made up of 15 amino acids.

V gene TRBV30 combines with J gene TRBJ2-7; no firm D call. Germline CDR1 GTSNPN, CDR2 SVGIG (reference sequence). V lost 0 bases to trimming and J lost 7 bases, with 10 bases between them. There are 12 residues in the CDR3. The DNA for the CDR3 is TGTGCCTGGAGTGTCTTCTCTGAGGAGCAGTACTTC. It codes for CAWSVFSEEQYF.

The chain links TRBV5-6 to TRBJ2-1; 8 nucleotides agree with TRBD2. V lost 5 bases to trimming and J lost 8 bases; unmatched junction nucleotides: 15. The germline gives CDR1 SGHDT, CDR2 YYEEEE. The CDR3 sequence is 16 residues long. The CDR3 protein is CASRPAQLAGFHEQFF. The CDR3 DNA is TGTGCCAGCAGGCCAGCCCAGTTAGCGGGGTTTCATGAGCAGTTCTTC.

The chain couples TRBV19 to TRBJ2-5, with TRBD2 matching 14 bases. J gave up 4 bases and V 10 bases, and 5 bases lay outside the gene matches. The CDR3 spans 14 residues. Germline V gives CDR1 LNHDA, CDR2 SQIVND (reference sequence). The DNA for the CDR3 is TGTGCCATCCGGACTAGCGGGAGGTCAGAGACCCAGTACTTC. Protein: CAIRTSGRSETQYF.

The count of this clone is one. The chain joins TRBV5-1 to TRBJ2-5; 10 bases are a match to TRBD2. V dropped 0 bases and J dropped 5; count of bases not matched to a gene: 7. Germline-derived CDR1 and CDR2 are SGHRS and YFSETQ. CDR3 length equals 16 residues. The CDR3 spells CASSLGLAGVRETQYF. CDR3 bases: TGCGCCAGCAGCTTGGGGCTAGCGGGAGTTAGGGAGACCCAGTACTTC. Looking up the rest from reference TRBV5-1 and TRBJ2-5 gives the full variable domain: KAGVTQTPRYLIKTRGQQVTLSCSPISGHRSVSWYQQTPGQGLQFLFEYFSETQRNKGNFPGRFSGRQFSNSRSEMNVSTLELGDSALYLCASSLGLAGVRETQYFGPGTRLLVL.

V usage is TRBV6-6 and J usage is TRBJ2-3; 9 nucleotides line up with TRBD1. The germline V gene has CDR1 MNHNY and CDR2 SVGAGI (reference sequence). The CDR3 sequence is 16 residues long. V trimming: 7 bases; J trimming: 2 bases; junction bases outside the gene matches: 10. CDR3 sequence (DNA): TGTGCCAGCAACAAACTACAGGGGGCTACCACAGATACGCAGTATTTT. Translated, it gives CASNKLQGATTDTQYF.

V and J are TRBV11-2 and TRBJ1-1; 7 bases are shared with TRBD1. The J segment lost 3 bases and the V segment lost 4 bases, leaving 8 bases of the junction unmatched. The CDR3 runs 15 residues. Germline loops: CDR1 SGHAT, CDR2 FQNNGV. CDR3 region: CASSSSSTGYTEAFF. The CDR3, as DNA: TGTGCCAGCAGCTCCTCCTCGACAGGGTACACTGAAGCTTTCTTT.

The chain uses TRBV11-2 and TRBJ1-1; D is undetermined. Between the trimmed V and J ends, which lost 5 bases and 4 bases, there was a span of 8 bases. CDR1 and CDR2 (germline): SGHAT, FQNNGV. This CDR3 region has 12 residues. The CDR3 region is CASSTPGTEAFF. The CDR3, as DNA: TGTGCCAGCAGCACGCCGGGCACTGAAGCTTTCTTT.

The chain employs TRBV7-9 and TRBJ1-4, with D hard to call. V was clipped by 6 bases and J by 8 bases, with 22 bases between them. Germline V lookup: CDR1 SEHNR, CDR2 FQNEAQ (reference sequence). The CDR3 has 16 amino acids. The CDR3 coding sequence is TGTGCCAGCAGTTTGGGTGGTGAGGGCGTTAGAGAAAAACTGTTTTTT. Amino acids: CASSLGGEGVREKLFF.

This clone was observed a handful of times. The chain combines TRBV7-2 with TRBJ2-1; TRBD2 matches 11 bases. The CDR3 has 16 amino acids. After removal of 4 bases from V and 6 bases from J, the junction contained 8 bases not matched to a gene. The germline V gene encodes CDR1 SGHTA and CDR2 FQGNSA. The CDR3, as DNA: TGTGCCAGCAGCTCCAATAGCGGGGGGGCGGGCAATGAGCAGTTCTTC. Translated: CASSSNSGGAGNEQFF.

The J gene is TRBJ2-1, the V gene TRBV6-5; TRBD2 might be the D (6 bases). The V gene lost 3 bases and the J gene lost 7 bases, with 13 bases spanning the gap. This CDR3 contains 14 residues. Germline V lookup: CDR1 MNHEY, CDR2 SVGAGI. The DNA of the CDR3 is TGTGCCAGCAGTTATAGGGGCGGGGCAAATGAGCAGTTCTTC. Its translation: CASSYRGGANEQFF.

This chain connects TRBV7-3 to TRBJ1-5; TRBD1 agrees at 10 bases. The CDR3 covers 18 residues. Per the germline V gene, CDR1 is SGHTA and CDR2 is FQGTGA. The J segment lost 2 bases and the V segment lost 3 bases, leaving 10 bases of the junction unmatched. As DNA, the CDR3 is TGTGCCAGCAGCTTCTCCCGGGACAGGGGAGGGTGCAATCAGCCCCAGCATTTT. Translation gives CASSFSRDRGGCNQPQHF.

J is TRBJ2-3 and V is TRBV5-1, with 7 bases fitting TRBD1. Per the germline V gene, CDR1 is SGHRS and CDR2 is YFSETQ. V lost 2 bases, J lost 3 bases, and 12 bases stayed unmatched. The CDR3 spans 17 residues. The CDR3 loop reads CASSFVVATGLTDTQYF. The CDR3 DNA reads TGCGCCAGCAGCTTCGTAGTAGCGACAGGGCTAACAGATACGCAGTATTTT.